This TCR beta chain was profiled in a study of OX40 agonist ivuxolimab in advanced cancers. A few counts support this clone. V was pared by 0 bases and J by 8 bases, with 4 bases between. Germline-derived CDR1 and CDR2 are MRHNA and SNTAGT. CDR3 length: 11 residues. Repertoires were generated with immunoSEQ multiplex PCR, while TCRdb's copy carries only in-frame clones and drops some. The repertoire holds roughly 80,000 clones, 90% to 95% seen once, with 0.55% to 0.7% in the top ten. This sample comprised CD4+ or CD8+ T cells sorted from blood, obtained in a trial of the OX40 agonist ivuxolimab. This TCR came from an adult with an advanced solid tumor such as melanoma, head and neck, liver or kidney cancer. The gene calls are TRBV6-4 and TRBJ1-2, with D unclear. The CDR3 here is CASSDSYGYTF. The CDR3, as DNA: TGTGCCAGCAGTGACTCGTACGGCTACACCTTC.